This T cell receptor (beta chain) stems from a study of cytomegalovirus exposure and HLA in healthy donors. Study-level findings and limits: In a later analysis, HLA-associated TCR beta chains were more clonally expanded than equally common others.

This clone was counted only a few times. Its antigen is still unknown. The PCR contained 60 Vbeta and 13 Jbeta primers. Some clones are missing from TCRdb's copy, which holds only in-frame ones; the method was immunoSEQ multiplex PCR. The sample consists of 100,000 to 120,000 clones, over 70% of them appearing once. The V end was cut by 5 bases, the J end by 0 bases, with 14 bases between. CDR1 SEHNR and CDR2 FQNEAQ come from the germline V gene (reference sequence). This CDR3 spans 15 amino acids. The origin of this receptor is a male donor in good health and CMV-seronegative. Material for sequencing was PBMCs. The J gene is TRBJ2-7, the V gene TRBV7-9; TRBD2 is a possible D gene (6 bases). For the CDR3, the DNA is TGTGCCAGCAGCCTCCCCGACGGGGGCTCCTACGAGCAGTACTTC. The encoded protein is CASSLPDGGSYEQYF. The full variable domain, its missing parts supplied by reference TRBV7-9 and TRBJ2-7, is DTGVSQNPRHKITKRGQNVTFRCDPISEHNRLYWYRQTLGQGPEFLTYFQNEAQLEKSRLLSDRFSAERPKGSFSTLEIQRTEQGDSAMYLCASSLPDGGSYEQYFGPGTRLTVT.